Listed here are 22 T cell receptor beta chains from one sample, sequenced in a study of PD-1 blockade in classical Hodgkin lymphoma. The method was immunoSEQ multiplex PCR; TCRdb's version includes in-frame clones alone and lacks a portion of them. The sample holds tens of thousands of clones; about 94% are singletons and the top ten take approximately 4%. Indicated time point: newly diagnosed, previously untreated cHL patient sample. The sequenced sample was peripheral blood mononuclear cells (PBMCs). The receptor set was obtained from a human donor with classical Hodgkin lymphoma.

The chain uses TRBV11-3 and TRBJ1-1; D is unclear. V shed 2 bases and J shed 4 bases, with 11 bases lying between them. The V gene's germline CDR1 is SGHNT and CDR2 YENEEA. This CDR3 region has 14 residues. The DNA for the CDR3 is TGTGCCAGCAGCTTACAAGGGTTGGCCACTGAAGCTTTCTTT. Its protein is CASSLQGLATEAFF.

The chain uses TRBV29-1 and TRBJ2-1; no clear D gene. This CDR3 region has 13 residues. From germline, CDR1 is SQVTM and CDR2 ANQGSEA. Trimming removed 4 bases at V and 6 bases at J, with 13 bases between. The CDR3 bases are TGCAGCGTTGGATACCCATCCGTCAATGAGCAGTTCTTC. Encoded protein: CSVGYPSVNEQFF.

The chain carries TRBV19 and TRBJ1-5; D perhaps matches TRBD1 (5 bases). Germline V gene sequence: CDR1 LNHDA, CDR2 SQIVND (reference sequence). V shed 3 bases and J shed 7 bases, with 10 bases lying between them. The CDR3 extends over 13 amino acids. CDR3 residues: CASSMGEGQPQHF. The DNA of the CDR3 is TGTGCCAGTAGTATGGGTGAGGGGCAGCCCCAGCATTTT.

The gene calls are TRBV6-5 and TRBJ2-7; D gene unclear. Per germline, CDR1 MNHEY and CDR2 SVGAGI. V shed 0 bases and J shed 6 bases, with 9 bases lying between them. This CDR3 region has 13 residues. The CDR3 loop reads CASSYSTRGEQYF. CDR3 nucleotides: TGTGCCAGCAGTTACTCAACCCGCGGCGAGCAGTACTTC.

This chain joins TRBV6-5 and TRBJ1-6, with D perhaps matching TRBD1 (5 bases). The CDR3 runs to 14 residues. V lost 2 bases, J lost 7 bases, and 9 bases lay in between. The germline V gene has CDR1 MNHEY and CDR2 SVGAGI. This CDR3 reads CASSYRAGNSPLHF. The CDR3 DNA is TGTGCCAGCAGTTACCGGGCAGGGAATTCACCCCTCCACTTT.

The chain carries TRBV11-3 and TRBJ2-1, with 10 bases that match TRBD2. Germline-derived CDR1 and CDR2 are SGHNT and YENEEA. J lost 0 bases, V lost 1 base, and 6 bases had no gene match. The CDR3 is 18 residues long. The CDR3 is CASSLATSGISSYNEQFF. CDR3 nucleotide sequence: TGTGCCAGCAGCTTAGCTACTAGCGGGATTAGCTCCTACAATGAGCAGTTCTTC.

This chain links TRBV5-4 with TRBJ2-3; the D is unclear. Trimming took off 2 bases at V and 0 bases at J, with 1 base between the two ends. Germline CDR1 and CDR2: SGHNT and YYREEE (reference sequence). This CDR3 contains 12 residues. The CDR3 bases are TGTGCCAGCAGCTTTAGCACAGATACGCAGTATTTT. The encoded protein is CASSFSTDTQYF.

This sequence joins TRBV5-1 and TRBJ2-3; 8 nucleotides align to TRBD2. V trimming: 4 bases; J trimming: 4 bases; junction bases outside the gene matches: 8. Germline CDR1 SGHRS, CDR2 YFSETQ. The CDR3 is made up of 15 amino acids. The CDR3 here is CASSPGGRGADTQYF. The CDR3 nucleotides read TGCGCCAGCAGCCCGGGAGGGCGGGGGGCAGATACGCAGTATTTT. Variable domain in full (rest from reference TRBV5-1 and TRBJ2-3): KAGVTQTPRYLIKTRGQQVTLSCSPISGHRSVSWYQQTPGQGLQFLFEYFSETQRNKGNFPGRFSGRQFSNSRSEMNVSTLELGDSALYLCASSPGGRGADTQYFGPGTRLTVL.

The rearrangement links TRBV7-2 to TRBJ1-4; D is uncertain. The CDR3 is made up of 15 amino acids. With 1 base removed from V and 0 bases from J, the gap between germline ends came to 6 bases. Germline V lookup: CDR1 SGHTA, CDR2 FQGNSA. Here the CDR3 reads CASSLEVATNEKLFF. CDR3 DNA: TGTGCCAGCAGCTTAGAGGTCGCAACTAATGAAAAACTGTTTTTT.

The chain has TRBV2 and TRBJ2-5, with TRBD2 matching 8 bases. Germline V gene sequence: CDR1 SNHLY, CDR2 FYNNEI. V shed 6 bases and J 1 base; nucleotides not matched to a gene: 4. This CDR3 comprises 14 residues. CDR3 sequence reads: CASRRAGVQETQYF. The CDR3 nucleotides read TGTGCCAGCAGGAGAGCGGGGGTCCAAGAGACCCAGTACTTC.

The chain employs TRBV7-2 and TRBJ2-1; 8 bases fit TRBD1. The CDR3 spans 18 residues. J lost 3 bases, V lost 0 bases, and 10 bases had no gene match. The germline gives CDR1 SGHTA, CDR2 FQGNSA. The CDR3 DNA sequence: TGTGCCAGCAGCTTAGCGGGGACAGGAGCCGGAGTCTACAATGAGCAGTTCTTC. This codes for CASSLAGTGAGVYNEQFF.

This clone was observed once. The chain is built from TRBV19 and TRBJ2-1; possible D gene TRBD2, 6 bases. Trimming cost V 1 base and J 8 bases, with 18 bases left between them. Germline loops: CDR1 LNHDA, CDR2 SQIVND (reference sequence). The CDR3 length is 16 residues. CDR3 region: CASSIAGGSFIDEQFF. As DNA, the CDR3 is TGTGCCAGTAGTATAGCCGGGGGTAGCTTTATCGATGAGCAGTTCTTC.

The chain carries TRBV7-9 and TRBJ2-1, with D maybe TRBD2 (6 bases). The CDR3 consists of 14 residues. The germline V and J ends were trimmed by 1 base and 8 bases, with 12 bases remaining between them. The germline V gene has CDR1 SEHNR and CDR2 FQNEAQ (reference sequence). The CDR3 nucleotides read TGTGCCAGCAGCTTAGGGTTTGTAGCGGATGAGCAGTTCTTC. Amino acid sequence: CASSLGFVADEQFF.

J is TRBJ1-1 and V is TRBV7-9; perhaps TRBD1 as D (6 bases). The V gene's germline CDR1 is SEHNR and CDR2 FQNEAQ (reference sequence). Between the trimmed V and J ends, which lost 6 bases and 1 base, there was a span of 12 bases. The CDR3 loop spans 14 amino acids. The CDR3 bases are TGTGCCAGCAGGGTACAGGGATCGAACACTGAAGCTTTCTTT. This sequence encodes CASRVQGSNTEAFF.

CDR3 coding DNA: TGTGCCAGCAGTTTACTGGGAGGACAGCCCCAGCATTTT. This gives the protein CASSLLGGQPQHF. The chain has TRBV28 and TRBJ1-5; D gene unclear. The CDR3 totals 13 residues. The ends were cut back, 2 bases at V and 7 bases at J, with 9 bases in the middle. Germline V gene lookup returns CDR1 MDHEN and CDR2 SYDVKM.

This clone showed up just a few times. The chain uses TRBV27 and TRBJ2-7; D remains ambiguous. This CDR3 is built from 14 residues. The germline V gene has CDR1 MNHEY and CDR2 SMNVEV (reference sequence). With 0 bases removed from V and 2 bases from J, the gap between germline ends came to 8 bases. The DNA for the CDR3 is TGTGCCAGCAGTTTATCGGACGGCACCTACGAGCAGTACTTC. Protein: CASSLSDGTYEQYF.

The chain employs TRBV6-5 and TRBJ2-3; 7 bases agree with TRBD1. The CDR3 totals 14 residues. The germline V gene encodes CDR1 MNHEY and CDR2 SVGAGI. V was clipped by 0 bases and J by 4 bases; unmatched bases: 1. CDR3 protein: CASSYSDRADTQYF. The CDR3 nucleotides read TGTGCCAGCAGTTACTCCGACAGGGCAGATACGCAGTATTTT.

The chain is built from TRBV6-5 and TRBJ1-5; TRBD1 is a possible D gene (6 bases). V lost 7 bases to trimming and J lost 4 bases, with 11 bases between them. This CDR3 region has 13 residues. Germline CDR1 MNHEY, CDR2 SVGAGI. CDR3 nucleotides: TGTGCCAGCAATGGACAGTTTAATCAGCCCCAGCATTTT. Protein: CASNGQFNQPQHF.

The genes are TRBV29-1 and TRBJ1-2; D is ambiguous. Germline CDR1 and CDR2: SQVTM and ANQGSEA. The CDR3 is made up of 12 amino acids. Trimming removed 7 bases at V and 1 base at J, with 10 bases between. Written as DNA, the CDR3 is TGCAGCGGGACGGCTAGTAACTATGGCTACACCTTC. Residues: CSGTASNYGYTF.

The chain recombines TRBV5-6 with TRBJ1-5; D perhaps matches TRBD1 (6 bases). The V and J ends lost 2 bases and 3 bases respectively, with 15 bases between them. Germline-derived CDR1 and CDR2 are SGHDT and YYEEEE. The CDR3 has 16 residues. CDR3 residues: CASSLGRGLNNQPQHF. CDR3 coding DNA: TGTGCCAGCAGCTTAGGAAGGGGGTTGAACAATCAGCCCCAGCATTTT.

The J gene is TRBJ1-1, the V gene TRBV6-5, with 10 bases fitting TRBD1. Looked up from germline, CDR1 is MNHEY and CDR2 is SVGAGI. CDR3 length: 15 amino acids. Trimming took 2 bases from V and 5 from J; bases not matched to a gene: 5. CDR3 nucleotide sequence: TGTGCCAGCAGTTACGTCGGGACAGGGGTGACTGAAGCTTTCTTT. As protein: CASSYVGTGVTEAFF.

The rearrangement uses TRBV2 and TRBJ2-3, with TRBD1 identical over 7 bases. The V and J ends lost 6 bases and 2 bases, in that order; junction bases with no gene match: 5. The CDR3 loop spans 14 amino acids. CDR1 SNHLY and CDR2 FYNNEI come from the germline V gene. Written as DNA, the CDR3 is TGTGCCAGCAGGGACAGGATTTCCACAGATACGCAGTATTTT. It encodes CASRDRISTDTQYF.